Sequencing of this T cell receptor beta chain was carried out in a study of PD-1 blockade in classical Hodgkin lymphoma. Every patient relapsed after autologous stem cell transplantation, and brentuximab vedotin exposure varied. Clones were read by immunoSEQ multiplex PCR, and TCRdb kept only the in-frame ones, dropping some. The sample includes 75,000 to 100,000 clones, roughly 76% of them seen just once. The clonotype comes from a human donor with classical Hodgkin lymphoma. The material sequenced was peripheral blood mononuclear cells (PBMCs), taken before the second cycle of nivolumab.

CDR3: CASTLDRGVGANVLTF. CDR3 nucleotides: TGTGCCAGTACCCTCGACAGGGGTGTTGGGGCCAACGTCCTGACTTTC. The gene calls are TRBV19 and TRBJ2-6; 8 positions match TRBD1. The J segment lost 3 bases and the V segment lost 7 bases, leaving 8 bases of the junction unmatched. Germline loops: CDR1 LNHDA, CDR2 SQIVND (reference sequence). The CDR3 contains 16 residues.